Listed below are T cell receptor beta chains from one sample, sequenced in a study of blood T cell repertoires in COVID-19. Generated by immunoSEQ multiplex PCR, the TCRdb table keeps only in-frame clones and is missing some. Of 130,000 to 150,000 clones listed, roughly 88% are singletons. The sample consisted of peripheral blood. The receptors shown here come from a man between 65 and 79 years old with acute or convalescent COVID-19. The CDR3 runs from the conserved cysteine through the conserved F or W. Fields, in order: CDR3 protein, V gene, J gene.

CDR3: CASSFSTMGANVLTF
V: TRBV27
J: TRBJ2-6

CDR3: CASRLWGDGTIYF
V: TRBV6-5
J: TRBJ1-3

CDR3: CASSQGGQGRNEQFF
V: TRBV3-1/TRBV3-2
J: TRBJ2-1

CDR3: CATSRGASGGLNEQFF
V: TRBV15
J: TRBJ2-1

CDR3: CASSPQGRNTEAFF
V: TRBV7-2
J: TRBJ1-1

CDR3: CASSEGDRDNEKLFF
V: TRBV7-9
J: TRBJ1-4

CDR3: CASRRQGIDGYTF
V: TRBV28
J: TRBJ1-2

CDR3: CASSRAAGTEAFF
V: TRBV19
J: TRBJ1-1

CDR3: CASSLGTGGFPYEQYF
V: TRBV11-3
J: TRBJ2-7

CDR3: CASSFSGSAGELFF
V: TRBV11-2
J: TRBJ2-2

CDR3: CASSPQALSTYEQYF
V: TRBV7-8
J: TRBJ2-7

CDR3: CASSLMTSGTSYNEQFF
V: TRBV3-1/TRBV3-2
J: TRBJ2-1

CDR3: CASRSGTSGSEQYF
V: TRBV2
J: TRBJ2-7

CDR3: CASSRTAEGGYTF
V: TRBV4-2
J: TRBJ1-2

CDR3: CASWRASGGDYGYTF
V: TRBV6-5
J: TRBJ1-2

CDR3: CASSLEQLYEQYF
V: TRBV7-2
J: TRBJ2-7